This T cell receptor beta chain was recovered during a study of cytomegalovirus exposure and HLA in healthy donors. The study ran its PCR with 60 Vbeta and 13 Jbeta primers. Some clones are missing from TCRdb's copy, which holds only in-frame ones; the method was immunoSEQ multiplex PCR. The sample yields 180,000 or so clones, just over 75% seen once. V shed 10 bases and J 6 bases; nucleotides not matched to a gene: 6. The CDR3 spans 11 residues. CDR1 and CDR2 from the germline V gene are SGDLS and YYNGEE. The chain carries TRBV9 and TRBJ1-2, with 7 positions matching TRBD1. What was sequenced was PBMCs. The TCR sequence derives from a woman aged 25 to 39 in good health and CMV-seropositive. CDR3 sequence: CAPRGRDGYTF. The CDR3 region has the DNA TGTGCCCCAAGGGGGCGCGATGGCTACACCTTC.